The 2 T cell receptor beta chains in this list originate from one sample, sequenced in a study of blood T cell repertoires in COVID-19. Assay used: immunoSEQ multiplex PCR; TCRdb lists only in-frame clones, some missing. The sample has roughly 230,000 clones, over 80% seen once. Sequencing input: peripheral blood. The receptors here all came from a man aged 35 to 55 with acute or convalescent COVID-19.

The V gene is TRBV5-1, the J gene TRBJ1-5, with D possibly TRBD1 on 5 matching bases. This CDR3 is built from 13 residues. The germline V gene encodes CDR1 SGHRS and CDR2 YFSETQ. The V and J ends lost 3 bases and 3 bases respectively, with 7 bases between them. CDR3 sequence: CASSWGVNQPQHF. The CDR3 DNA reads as TGCGCCAGCAGCTGGGGGGTCAATCAGCCCCAGCATTTT.

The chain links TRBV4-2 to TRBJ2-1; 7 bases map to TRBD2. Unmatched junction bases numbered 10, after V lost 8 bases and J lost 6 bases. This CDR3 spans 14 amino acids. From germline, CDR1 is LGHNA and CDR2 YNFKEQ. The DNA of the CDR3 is TGTGCCAGCGACCGGGCCAGGGAGGGCAATGAGCAGTTCTTC. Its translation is CASDRAREGNEQFF.